The 29 T cell receptor beta chains listed next were all sequenced from one sample in a study of blood T cell repertoires in COVID-19. Sequencing was performed with immunoSEQ multiplex PCR; in TCRdb, only in-frame clones are kept and a portion is missing. The sample yields fewer than 250,000 clones, approximately 90% seen once. The sample consisted of peripheral blood. All receptors come from a man in his 70s with acute or convalescent COVID-19.

The chain has TRBV12-3 or TRBV12-4 and TRBJ2-3; D is unresolved. The V end lost 2 bases, the J end lost 6 bases, and 6 bases lay between the germline ends. CDR3 length: 12 amino acids. The CDR3 sequence is CASSLQFDTQYF. CDR3 in DNA: TGTGCCAGCAGTTTACAATTTGATACGCAGTATTTT.

The sample holds many counts of this clone. The rearrangement links TRBV6-6 to TRBJ1-2, with 8 bases identical to TRBD1. The CDR3 extends over 13 amino acids. V lost 4 bases, J lost 7 bases, and 5 bases stayed unmatched. Germline V gene sequence: CDR1 MNHNY, CDR2 SVGAGI (reference sequence). CDR3 DNA sequence: TGTGCCAGCAGTTGGACAGGGTCGGGTGGCTACACCTTC. This sequence encodes CASSWTGSGGYTF.

The chain couples TRBV18 to TRBJ1-6; 8 bases line up with TRBD1. The V gene end was trimmed by 0 bases and the J gene end by 5 bases; junction bases not matched to a gene: 0. Looked up from germline, CDR1 is KGHSH and CDR2 is LQKENI. CDR3 length: 15 amino acids. The DNA of the CDR3 is TGTGCCAGCTCACCACCGACAGGGGATAATTCACCCCTCCACTTT. Translated: CASSPPTGDNSPLHF.

V is TRBV3-1 (or the pseudogene TRBV3-2) and J is TRBJ2-7, with D perhaps TRBD1 (5 bases). V lost 0 bases to trimming and J lost 2 bases, with 8 bases between them. The CDR3 has 14 residues. CDR1 is LGHDT, CDR2 YNNKEL, per germline (reference sequence). CDR3 bases: TGTGCCAGCAGCCAAGATGGACAAGCCTACGAGCAGTACTTC. Translated: CASSQDGQAYEQYF.

This clone was observed once. V and J are TRBV28 and TRBJ1-5; D not resolved. V gave up 8 bases and J gave up 5 bases, with 10 bases separating them. The germline CDR1 and CDR2 sequences are MDHEN and SYDVKM. The CDR3 sequence is 12 residues long. CDR3 DNA: TGTGCCAGCGGAGGGAGGGATCAGCCCCAGCATTTT. Translated: CASGGRDQPQHF.

The sample holds one count of this clone. V and J are TRBV7-8 and TRBJ2-7, with TRBD2 matching 10 bases. The CDR3 sequence is 14 residues long. J lost 1 base, V lost 4 bases, and 1 base had no gene match. Germline loops: CDR1 SGHVS, CDR2 FQNEAQ. CDR3: CASSSLAGSYEQYF. The CDR3 DNA reads TGTGCCAGCAGCTCACTAGCGGGGTCCTACGAGCAGTACTTC.

This chain uses TRBV19 with TRBJ2-6, with D perhaps TRBD1 (7 bases). The V and J ends lost 3 bases and 0 bases respectively, with 18 bases between them. Germline values: CDR1 LNHDA, CDR2 SQIVND (reference sequence). The CDR3 consists of 19 residues. The CDR3, as DNA: TGTGCCAGTAGTATTAGGAGGGGGACAGTCCTCTCTGGGGCCAACGTCCTGACTTTC. Its translation: CASSIRRGTVLSGANVLTF.

V gene TRBV19 combines with J gene TRBJ1-1, with D unresolved. Germline CDR1 LNHDA, CDR2 SQIVND (reference sequence). V shed 7 bases and J shed 8 bases, with 8 bases lying between them. The CDR3 runs 10 residues. The CDR3 bases are TGTGCCAGTATTGGAGGGGAAGCTTTCTTT. This encodes CASIGGEAFF.

This clone was seen only a few times. V usage is TRBV7-3 and J usage is TRBJ2-1; 11 bases match TRBD2. Trimming at V came to 6 bases and at J to 6 bases, leaving 13 bases not matched to a gene. CDR1 is SGHTA, CDR2 FQGTGA, per germline. This CDR3 comprises 17 residues. The CDR3 DNA follows: TGTGCCAGCAGTCGAACGACCGGGACTAGCGGTCCCAATGAGCAGTTCTTC. Its translation: CASSRTTGTSGPNEQFF.

The rearrangement joins TRBV2 to TRBJ1-4, with 8 bases lining up with TRBD1. Germline CDR1 and CDR2: SNHLY and FYNNEI. The J segment lost 2 bases and the V segment lost 1 base, leaving 3 bases of the junction unmatched. The CDR3 loop spans 16 amino acids. The CDR3 bases are TGTGCCAGCAGTGAAGGGTGGACAGGGACTAATGAAAAACTGTTTTTT. Translated: CASSEGWTGTNEKLFF.

The J gene is TRBJ1-1, the V gene TRBV3-1 (or the pseudogene TRBV3-2), with 9 bases identical to TRBD1. The trim removed 4 bases at V and 1 base at J, leaving 10 bases unmatched. The CDR3 has 17 amino acids. Germline lookup yields CDR1 LGHDT and CDR2 YNNKEL (reference sequence). CDR3 amino acids: CASSRNYPGQGNTEAFF. The CDR3 bases are TGTGCCAGCAGCCGGAATTACCCGGGACAGGGGAACACTGAAGCTTTCTTT.

The chain is built from TRBV4-1 and TRBJ2-3; D gene uncertain. The CDR3 covers 17 residues. Germline V CDR1 and CDR2: MGHRA, YSYEKL. Trimming stripped 2 bases from V and 5 bases from J, with 20 bases between. CDR3 DNA sequence: TGCGCCAGCAGCCAACCGTTGGGTGGGCTCACAAGAGATACGCAGTATTTT. Protein sequence: CASSQPLGGLTRDTQYF.

The rearrangement uses TRBV3-1 (or the pseudogene TRBV3-2) and TRBJ2-1; TRBD2 agrees at 12 bases. Per the germline V gene, CDR1 is LGHDT and CDR2 is YNNKEL (reference sequence). The trim removed 3 bases at V and 5 bases at J, leaving 8 bases unmatched. The CDR3 covers 17 residues. The CDR3 region is CASSHTGTSGLNNEQFF. CDR3 coding DNA: TGTGCCAGCAGCCACACCGGGACTAGCGGGTTGAACAATGAGCAGTTCTTC.

This clone has only one observation. This chain links TRBV5-1 with TRBJ2-1, with D uncertain. This CDR3 contains 14 residues. Germline lookup yields CDR1 SGHRS and CDR2 YFSETQ. Trimming pared 1 base from V and 2 bases from J, leaving 7 bases between. The CDR3 sequence: CASSLTATYNEQFF. The CDR3, as DNA: TGCGCCAGCAGCTTGACCGCGACCTACAATGAGCAGTTCTTC.

The V call is TRBV12-2, the J call TRBJ2-5; the D call of TRBD2 is as the table states it, not checked on the DNA. TRBV12-2 is recorded as a pseudogene. This CDR3 spans 14 amino acids. DNA of the CDR3: TGTGCAAGTCGCTTAGGACTAAACCAAGAGACCCAGTACTTC. It codes for CASRLGLNQETQYF.

The chain recombines TRBV19 with TRBJ2-2; 10 nucleotides match TRBD2. CDR1 is LNHDA and CDR2 is SQIVND in the germline V gene (reference sequence). The CDR3 sequence is 17 residues long. With 4 bases clipped from V and 5 bases from J, the junction kept 10 bases outside the gene matches. CDR3 sequence (DNA): TGTGCCAGTAGTAGAGGTTTTAGCGGGAGGAGTACCGGGGAGCTGTTTTTT. Translated: CASSRGFSGRSTGELFF.

This rearrangement joins TRBV28 to TRBJ1-3; D perhaps matches TRBD1 (6 bases). Germline V CDR1 and CDR2: MDHEN, SYDVKM. Trimming took 5 bases from V and 2 from J, leaving 10 bases between them. The CDR3 is 14 residues long. This chain's CDR3 is CASSSGGTGNTIYF. DNA for the CDR3: TGTGCCAGCAGTAGCGGGGGCACTGGAAACACCATATATTTT.

This rearrangement joins TRBV11-1 to TRBJ1-2, with 8 bases that match TRBD1. Unmatched junction bases numbered 8, after V lost 4 bases and J lost 4 bases. The CDR3 runs 15 residues. Germline V gene sequence: CDR1 SGHAT, CDR2 FQDESV (reference sequence). CDR3 sequence: CASSSRTGWGYGYTF. The CDR3 nucleotides read TGTGCCAGCAGCTCTCGGACAGGGTGGGGCTATGGCTACACCTTC.

The table lists this clone with a count of one. The chain links TRBV6-5 to TRBJ2-7; possibly TRBD2 for D (5 bases). V was shortened by 0 bases and J by 4 bases, with 10 bases between the two germline ends. The CDR3 is 14 residues long. CDR1 is MNHEY and CDR2 is SVGAGI in the germline V gene. The CDR3 loop reads CASSYSSSGYEQYF. The CDR3 DNA is TGTGCCAGCAGTTACTCGAGTTCGGGGTACGAGCAGTACTTC.

J is TRBJ2-4 and V is TRBV5-1, with a possible D match to TRBD1 (6 bases). This CDR3 is 14 amino acids long. With 3 bases removed from V and 6 bases from J, the gap between germline ends came to 13 bases. CDR1 SGHRS and CDR2 YFSETQ come from the germline V gene. DNA for the CDR3: TGCGCCAGCAGCTCACCAGGGGAGAGAAACATTCAGTACTTC. Translation: CASSSPGERNIQYF.

This clone was seen just once. This rearrangement joins TRBV4-3 to TRBJ2-3; tentative D call: TRBD2 (5 bases). Germline CDR1 LGHNA, CDR2 YSLEER. V shed 1 base and J shed 0 bases, with 8 bases lying between them. CDR3 length equals 15 residues. The CDR3 region has the DNA TGCGCCAGCAGCCAAGTAGCGACTAGCACAGATACGCAGTATTTT. Protein: CASSQVATSTDTQYF.

The chain links TRBV5-1 to TRBJ2-6; D is unresolved. Germline V lookup: CDR1 SGHRS, CDR2 YFSETQ. CDR3 length equals 16 residues. Trimming cost V 5 bases and J 2 bases, with 14 bases left between them. The CDR3 sequence: CASSLSVRPGANVLTF. In nucleotides, the CDR3 is TGCGCCAGCAGTCTAAGCGTTAGGCCTGGGGCCAACGTCCTGACTTTC.

The chain joins TRBV30 to TRBJ1-5, with D uncertain. Germline values: CDR1 GTSNPN, CDR2 SVGIG (reference sequence). The V and J ends lost 1 base and 5 bases respectively, with 9 bases between them. This CDR3 region has 13 residues. CDR3 nucleotides: TGTGCCTGGAGTGATGCGCATGATCAGCCCCAGCATTTT. Its protein product is CAWSDAHDQPQHF. The whole variable domain, remainder taken from reference TRBV30 and TRBJ1-5, is SQTIHQWPATLVQPVGSPLSLECTVEGTSNPNLYWYRQAAGRGLQLLFYSVGIGQISSEVPQNLSASRPQDRQFILSSKKLLLSDSGFYLCAWSDAHDQPQHFGDGTRLSIL.

The CDR3 reads CASSSGQGKGNTEAFF. The CDR3 DNA follows: TGTGCCAGCAGCTCTGGACAGGGGAAGGGGAACACTGAAGCTTTCTTT. This rearrangement joins TRBV11-3 to TRBJ1-1; 9 positions agree with TRBD1. J gave up 1 base and V 4 bases, and 7 bases lay outside the gene matches. CDR3 size: 16 residues. Germline V gene lookup returns CDR1 SGHNT and CDR2 YENEEA.

V usage is TRBV20-1 and J usage is TRBJ2-3, with D perhaps matching TRBD1 (5 bases). The CDR3 has 14 amino acids. V was clipped by 3 bases and J by 2 bases, with 12 bases between them. The germline gives CDR1 DFQATT, CDR2 SNEGSKA (reference sequence). The CDR3, as DNA: TGCAGTGCTAGTTCCGGACAAAACACAGATACGCAGTATTTT. Translated, it gives CSASSGQNTDTQYF.

The chain couples TRBV5-4 to TRBJ2-7, with D maybe TRBD1 (5 bases). This CDR3 is 13 amino acids long. Deletions cut 5 bases from V and 3 bases from J, with 12 bases between. In germline, CDR1 is SGHNT, CDR2 YYREEE (reference sequence). The CDR3 DNA sequence: TGTGCCAGCAGTCATTCTCAGGGCTACGAGCAGTACTTC. Protein: CASSHSQGYEQYF.

The chain carries TRBV2 and TRBJ1-5; 11 nucleotides line up with TRBD1. The germline V gene has CDR1 SNHLY and CDR2 FYNNEI. The CDR3 contains 14 residues. J lost 7 bases, V lost 4 bases, and 3 bases had no gene match. The CDR3 DNA follows: TGTGCCAGCAGTGGGACAGGGGGCGACCAGCCCCAGCATTTT. It yields the protein CASSGTGGDQPQHF.

The rearrangement links TRBV5-4 to TRBJ2-1; 7 bases are shared with TRBD2. Germline assignment: CDR1 SGHNT and CDR2 YYREEE (reference sequence). V lost 4 bases, J lost 5 bases, and 6 bases stayed unmatched. CDR3 size: 14 residues. The CDR3 DNA sequence: TGTGCCAGCAGCCCCCAGACTAGCAACAATGAGCAGTTCTTC. It specifies CASSPQTSNNEQFF.

The rearrangement uses TRBV7-8 and TRBJ2-7; 7 bases line up with TRBD2. This CDR3 comprises 16 residues. The V segment lost 5 bases and the J segment 2 bases; nucleotides outside the gene matches: 12. Germline V gene lookup returns CDR1 SGHVS and CDR2 FQNEAQ. CDR3 DNA sequence: TGTGCCAGCAGCCGTACGTCGGGAGGTGCGGCCTACGAGCAGTACTTC. Residues: CASSRTSGGAAYEQYF.